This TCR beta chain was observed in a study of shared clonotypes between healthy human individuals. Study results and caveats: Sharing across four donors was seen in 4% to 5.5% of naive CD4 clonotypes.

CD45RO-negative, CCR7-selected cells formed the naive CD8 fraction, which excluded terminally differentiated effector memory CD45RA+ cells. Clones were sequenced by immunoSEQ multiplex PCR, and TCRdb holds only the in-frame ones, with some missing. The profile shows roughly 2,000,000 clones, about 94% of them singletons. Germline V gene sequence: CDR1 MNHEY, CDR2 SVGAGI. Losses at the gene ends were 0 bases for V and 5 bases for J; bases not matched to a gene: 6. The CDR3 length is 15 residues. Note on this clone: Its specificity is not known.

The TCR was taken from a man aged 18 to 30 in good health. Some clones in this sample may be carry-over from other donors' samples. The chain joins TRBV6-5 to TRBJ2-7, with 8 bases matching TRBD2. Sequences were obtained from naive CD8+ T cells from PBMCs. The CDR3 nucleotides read TGTGCCAGCAGTTACTCGAGAATAGCGGGAAACGAGCAGTACTTC. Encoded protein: CASSYSRIAGNEQYF.